The clone carrying this TCR beta chain is a singleton in its sample. The antigen is unknown. This sample is drawn from a study of circulating and synovial CD4+ cells in juvenile arthritis. Study-wide results and limits: Circulating pathogenic-like lymphocytes shared a substantially higher fraction of CDR3 sequences with synovium than bulk blood. CPL versus bulk CD4 samples: T cell genome counts differed by at least an order of magnitude.

The germline CDR1 and CDR2 sequences are SQVTM and ANQGSEA. This CDR3 is built from 12 residues. The V gene end was trimmed by 7 bases and the J gene end by 4 bases; junction bases not matched to a gene: 6. The method was immunoSEQ multiplex PCR; TCRdb's version includes in-frame clones alone and lacks a portion of them. The table has more than 2,500 clones, around nine tenths seen once; the top ten hold about 3.2%. Sorted cells were HLA-DR+CD14-CD3+CD4+CD25low/- peripheral blood cells. The TCR comes from a human donor with juvenile idiopathic arthritis. The chain carries TRBV29-1 and TRBJ1-1, with TRBD1 matching over 7 bases. The sample taken for sequencing was HLA-DR+ CD4+ T cells from blood. The subset is: circulating pathogenic-like lymphocytes, sorted as HLA-DR+CD14-CD3+CD4+CD25low/- blood T cells. DNA of the CDR3: TGCAGCGCTGCGACAGGGCTCACTGAAGCTTTCTTT. The encoded protein is CSAATGLTEAFF.